Sequencing of this T cell receptor (beta chain) was carried out in a study of blood T cell repertoires in COVID-19. Study-level background: T cells, B-cell-depleted T cells, or PBMCs supplied cDNA or gDNA.

Allocation to cohorts depended on clinical history reported by the participants. Here immunoSEQ multiplex PCR was the method, and the copy in TCRdb shows in-frame clones only, minus some. Of roughly 150,000 clones detected, roughly 78% appear once; the ten largest clones hold around a fifth. The sequencing input was PBMCs or T cells enriched from blood (not recorded which). This clonotype originated in an older woman in a cohort exposed to, infected with or recovered from COVID-19 (not recorded which).

CDR3 loop: CASIYTGFLETQYF. The CDR3 bases are TGTGCCAGCATTTACACGGGGTTCTTGGAGACCCAGTACTTC. The chain joins TRBV2 to TRBJ2-5; possible D gene TRBD2, 5 bases. Trimming stripped 7 bases from V and 5 bases from J, with 17 bases between. The CDR3 covers 14 residues. Looked up from germline, CDR1 is SNHLY and CDR2 is FYNNEI.